Each of the 12 T cell receptor beta chains below was sequenced from the same sample in a study of T cells in localized non-small cell lung cancer. Produced via immunoSEQ multiplex PCR; TCRdb's table is partial and in-frame only. The table has roughly 1,700 clones, about 30% seen once; the top ten hold roughly 10%. Source: normal lung tissue next to the tumor, taken before any cancer treatment. These TCRs come from a woman aged 40-75 years with stage III lung adenocarcinoma.

This clone was found a few times. The chain joins TRBV18 to TRBJ2-2; D is perhaps TRBD1 (6 bases). The CDR3 length is 14 residues. V lost 8 bases and J lost 0, with 10 bases in between. Germline CDR1 KGHSH, CDR2 LQKENI. CDR3 coding DNA: TGTGCCAGCCCACAGGGCCCGAACACCGGGGAGCTGTTTTTT. Residues: CASPQGPNTGELFF.

The chain carries TRBV5-1 and TRBJ2-7, with D possibly matching TRBD2 (5 bases). This CDR3 contains 15 residues. Germline CDR1 is SGHRS and CDR2 is YFSETQ. V was trimmed by 0 bases and J by 2 bases, leaving 12 bases between them. CDR3: CASSLEGGWAYEQYF. The CDR3 bases are TGCGCCAGCAGCTTGGAAGGCGGGTGGGCCTACGAGCAGTACTTC.

This clone was detected a few times. The J gene is TRBJ1-1, the V gene TRBV4-1; no clear D gene. The CDR3 length is 12 residues. CDR1 and CDR2 (germline): MGHRA, YSYEKL. V was clipped by 1 base and J by 8 bases, with 8 bases between them. CDR3 in DNA: TGCGCCAGCAGCCAAGGCCGGAGAGAAGCTTTCTTT. This gives the protein CASSQGRREAFF.

CDR3 in DNA: TGCGCCAGCAGCTTGGGGGAGCGGACAGGGGATAGTGAAGCTTTCTTT. Amino acids: CASSLGERTGDSEAFF. V and J are TRBV5-1 and TRBJ1-1; 9 bases match TRBD1. V was clipped by 0 bases and J by 7 bases; unmatched bases: 10. This CDR3 has 16 amino acids. From germline, CDR1 is SGHRS and CDR2 YFSETQ.

The CDR3, as DNA: TGTGCCATCAGTGAGGTGATGGCAGGGGGAAATGAAAAACTGTTTTTT. Its translation: CAISEVMAGGNEKLFF. This chain joins TRBV10-3 and TRBJ1-4; 7 nucleotides line up with TRBD1. CDR3 length: 16 residues. CDR1 and CDR2 from the germline V gene are ENHRY and SYGVKD. J lost 5 bases, V lost 2 bases, and 8 bases had no gene match.

By sample fraction, this clone is medium-sized. The chain is built from TRBV6-8 and TRBJ2-3; perhaps D is TRBD1 or TRBD2 (5 bases each). In germline, CDR1 is MNHGY, CDR2 SAAAGT. The CDR3 is 15 amino acids. The V end lost 0 bases, the J end lost 4 bases, and 11 bases lay between the germline ends. CDR3 sequence reads: CASSYSWGNSDTQYF. The CDR3 bases are TGTGCCAGCAGTTACTCGTGGGGGAATTCAGATACGCAGTATTTT.

The chain uses TRBV11-3 and TRBJ1-4; TRBD1 matches 9 bases. Unmatched junction bases numbered 3, after V lost 5 bases and J lost 5 bases. The CDR3 sequence is 14 residues long. Germline-derived CDR1 and CDR2 are SGHNT and YENEEA. The CDR3 DNA follows: TGTGCCAGCAGCCAGGGACAGGGCAATGAAAAACTGTTTTTT. It is translated as CASSQGQGNEKLFF.

There are a few counts of this clone. The chain uses TRBV11-3 and TRBJ1-1, with unresolved D. Germline lookup yields CDR1 SGHNT and CDR2 YENEEA. The CDR3 is made up of 15 amino acids. Trimming shortened V by 6 bases and J by 0 bases, and 14 bases separated the two germline ends. CDR3 DNA: TGTGCCAGCAGTTCCGGTGGAGGGTTGAACACTGAAGCTTTCTTT. Protein: CASSSGGGLNTEAFF.

This chain uses TRBV19 with TRBJ2-7, with TRBD1 matching over 8 bases. The V gene end was trimmed by 5 bases and the J gene end by 4 bases; junction bases not matched to a gene: 1. CDR1 is LNHDA and CDR2 is SQIVND in the germline V gene (reference sequence). This CDR3 has 12 amino acids. The CDR3 bases are TGTGCCAGTAGTGGACAGGGTTACGAGCAGTACTTC. Its protein product is CASSGQGYEQYF.

V usage is TRBV19 and J usage is TRBJ2-4, with TRBD1 matching over 8 bases. Germline V gene data show CDR1 as LNHDA and CDR2 as SQIVND (reference sequence). V lost 10 bases and J lost 6; bases outside the gene matches: 11. This CDR3 has 14 amino acids. For the CDR3, the DNA is TGTGCCACCAATAGTAGGCAGGGGGCAAACATTCAGTACTTC. This gives the protein CATNSRQGANIQYF.

The rearrangement uses TRBV10-2 and TRBJ1-5, with D uncertain. CDR3 length: 13 residues. Germline V gene data show CDR1 as WSHSY and CDR2 as SAAADI. V was shortened by 4 bases and J by 3 bases, with 7 bases between the two germline ends. CDR3 bases: TGCGCCAGCAGTGCAGGCACCAATCAGCCCCAGCATTTT. As protein: CASSAGTNQPQHF.

This clone was seen only a few times. The gene calls are TRBV28 and TRBJ2-5, with 9 bases identical to TRBD1. J was trimmed by 5 bases and V by 5 bases; bases with no gene match: 9. The CDR3 runs to 15 residues. Germline V gives CDR1 MDHEN, CDR2 SYDVKM. CDR3: CASSAPGQGTETQYF. For the CDR3, the DNA is TGTGCCAGCAGTGCCCCGGGACAGGGAACGGAGACCCAGTACTTC.